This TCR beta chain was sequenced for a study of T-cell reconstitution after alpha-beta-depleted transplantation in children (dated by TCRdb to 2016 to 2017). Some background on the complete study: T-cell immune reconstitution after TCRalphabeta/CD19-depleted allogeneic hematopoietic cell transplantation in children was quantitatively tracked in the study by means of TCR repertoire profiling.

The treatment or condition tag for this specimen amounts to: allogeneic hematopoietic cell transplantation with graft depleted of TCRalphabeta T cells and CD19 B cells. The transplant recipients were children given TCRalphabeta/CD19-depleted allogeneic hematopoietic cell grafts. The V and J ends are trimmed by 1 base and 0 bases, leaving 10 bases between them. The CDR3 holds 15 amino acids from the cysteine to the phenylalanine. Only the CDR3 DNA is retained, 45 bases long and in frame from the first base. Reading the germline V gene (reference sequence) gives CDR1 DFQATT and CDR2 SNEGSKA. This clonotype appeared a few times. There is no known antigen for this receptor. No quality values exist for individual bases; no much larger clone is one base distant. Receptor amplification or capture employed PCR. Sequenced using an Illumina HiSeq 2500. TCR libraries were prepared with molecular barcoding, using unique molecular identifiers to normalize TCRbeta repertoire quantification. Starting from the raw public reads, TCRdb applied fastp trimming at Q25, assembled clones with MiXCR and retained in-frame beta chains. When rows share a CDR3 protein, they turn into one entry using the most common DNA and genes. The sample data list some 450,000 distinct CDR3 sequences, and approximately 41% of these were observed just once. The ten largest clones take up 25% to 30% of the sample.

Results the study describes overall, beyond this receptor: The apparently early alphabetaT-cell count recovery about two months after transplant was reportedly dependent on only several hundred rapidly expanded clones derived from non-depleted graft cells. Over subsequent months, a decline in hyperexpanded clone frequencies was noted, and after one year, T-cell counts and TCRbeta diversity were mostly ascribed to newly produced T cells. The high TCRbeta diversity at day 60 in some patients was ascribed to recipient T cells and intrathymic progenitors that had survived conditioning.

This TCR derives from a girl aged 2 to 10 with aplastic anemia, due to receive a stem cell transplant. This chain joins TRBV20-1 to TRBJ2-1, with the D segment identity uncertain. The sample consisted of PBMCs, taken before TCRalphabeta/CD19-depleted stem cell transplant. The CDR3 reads CSARGDPDSYNEQFF. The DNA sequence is TGCAGTGCTAGAGGGGATCCCGACTCCTACAATGAGCAGTTCTTC.